Below, 27 T cell receptor beta chains from the same sample are listed, as sequenced in a study of identical twins. TCRdb reprocessed the 5' RACE reads via MiXCR and lists one record per CDR3 protein. This repertoire shows around 340,000 distinct CDR3 sequences, around 9% found once; its top ten account for under 10%. Sequenced: naive T cells sorted from blood. These receptor sequences come from a woman aged 45-59 years in good health.

V usage is TRBV7-9 and J usage is TRBJ2-7; D possibly corresponds to TRBD2 (5 bases). CDR1 and CDR2 from the germline V gene are SEHNR and FQNEAQ (reference sequence). This CDR3 has 14 amino acids. Trimming cost V 2 bases and J 8 bases, with 16 bases left between them. The DNA for the CDR3 is TGTGCCAGCAGCTTATCCACAGCGGTTTTGAAGCAGTACGTC. As protein: CASSLSTAVLKQYV.

This clonotype was recorded at least ten times. V gene TRBV29-1 combines with J gene TRBJ2-1, with 7 bases fitting TRBD1. CDR1 is SQVTM, CDR2 ANQGSEA, per germline. V was clipped by 6 bases and J by 9 bases; unmatched bases: 8. CDR3 length: 12 amino acids. CDR3 protein: CSVADRVAEQFF. The CDR3 DNA reads as TGCAGCGTGGCCGACAGGGTAGCTGAGCAGTTCTTC.

The V gene is TRBV12-3 or TRBV12-4, the J gene TRBJ2-2; 7 positions agree with TRBD2. Losses at the gene ends were 7 bases for V and 0 bases for J; bases not matched to a gene: 2. The CDR3 contains 14 residues. The CDR3, as DNA: TGTGCCAGCAAGGCGGGAGCGAACACCGGGGAGCTGTTTTTT. Protein sequence: CASKAGANTGELFF.

This clonotype was observed a handful of times. The chain uses TRBV10-3 and TRBJ1-5, with no clear D. V was cut by 4 bases and J by 0 bases, with 13 bases left in between. The CDR3 has 16 residues. From germline, CDR1 is ENHRY and CDR2 SYGVKD. CDR3 bases: TGTGCCATCAGTGTGGACGGACGGGCTAGCAATCAGCCCCAGCATTTT. Translated, it gives CAISVDGRASNQPQHF.

Here the CDR3 DNA reads TGTGCCAGCAGCTTCCGGACTAGCGGTTGGAGCTCCTACAATGAGCAGTTCTTC. Translation gives CASSFRTSGWSSYNEQFF. The chain couples TRBV5-5 to TRBJ2-1; TRBD2 agrees at 10 bases. The length of the CDR3 is 18 residues. Germline trimming cut 2 bases from V and 0 bases from J; bases unmatched to any gene: 8. Per the germline V gene, CDR1 is SGHKS and CDR2 is YYEKEE (reference sequence).

V is TRBV5-4 and J is TRBJ2-1; 8 nucleotides agree with TRBD2. This CDR3 comprises 17 residues. Trimming cost V 3 bases and J 0 bases; bases outside gene matches: 8. The germline CDR1 and CDR2 sequences are SGHNT and YYREEE (reference sequence). CDR3 sequence reads: CASSSDSGNSSYNEQFF. Here the CDR3 DNA reads TGTGCCAGCAGCTCTGATAGCGGGAATAGCTCCTACAATGAGCAGTTCTTC. Filled out from reference TRBV5-4 and TRBJ2-1, the complete variable domain reads ETGVTQSPTHLIKTRGQQVTLRCSSQSGHNTVSWYQQALGQGPQFIFQYYREEENGRGNFPPRFSGLQFPNYSSELNVNALELDDSALYLCASSSDSGNSSYNEQFFGPGTRLTVL.

The chain has TRBV7-8 and TRBJ1-1; tentatively, D is TRBD1 (5 bases). Trimming shortened V by 5 bases and J by 2 bases, and 15 bases separated the two germline ends. The CDR3 covers 15 residues. Germline V gives CDR1 SGHVS, CDR2 FQNEAQ. CDR3 protein: CASSPRGTVNTEAFF. CDR3 coding DNA: TGTGCCAGCAGCCCACGTGGGACGGTCAACACTGAAGCTTTCTTT.

This chain uses TRBV11-2 with TRBJ2-5; no clear D. The CDR3 spans 15 residues. V was cut by 5 bases and J by 4 bases, with 17 bases left in between. The germline V gene encodes CDR1 SGHAT and CDR2 FQNNGV. The CDR3 protein is CASSLKTPGLETQYF. CDR3 sequence (DNA): TGTGCCAGCAGCCTGAAAACCCCAGGTCTAGAGACCCAGTACTTC.

This clonotype appeared a few times. The chain uses TRBV6-5 and TRBJ2-3, with 8 positions matching TRBD1. With V trimmed by 2 bases and J by 3 bases, 7 bases remained unmatched. Germline V gene data show CDR1 as MNHEY and CDR2 as SVGAGI. The CDR3 runs to 16 residues. In DNA form, the CDR3 reads TGTGCCAGCAGTTACGGACAGGGTATTGAGACAGATACGCAGTATTTT. As protein: CASSYGQGIETDTQYF.

This clonotype was seen at least ten times. CDR3 residues: CSVVEGMRPDTQYF. The CDR3 nucleotides read TGCAGCGTTGTAGAGGGTATGAGGCCAGATACGCAGTATTTT. The chain is built from TRBV29-1 and TRBJ2-3; D might be TRBD2 (5 bases). Germline CDR1 and CDR2: SQVTM and ANQGSEA. V dropped 4 bases and J dropped 4 bases, with 15 bases sitting between them. The CDR3 has 14 residues.

This clonotype was recorded at least ten times. V is TRBV7-9 and J is TRBJ2-7; D is possibly TRBD1 (6 bases). Trimming shortened V by 0 bases and J by 3 bases, and 12 bases separated the two germline ends. Germline CDR1 SEHNR, CDR2 FQNEAQ (reference sequence). This CDR3 contains 15 residues. CDR3 nucleotides: TGTGCCAGCAGCTTAGCACAGGGTAGGTTCTACGAGCAGTACTTC. Amino acid sequence: CASSLAQGRFYEQYF.

Only a few counts were recorded for this clonotype. The rearrangement joins TRBV7-2 to TRBJ1-5; no clear D gene. The CDR3 is 13 amino acids. CDR1 is SGHTA, CDR2 FQGNSA, per germline. The V gene lost 5 bases and the J gene lost 5 bases, with 10 bases spanning the gap. The CDR3 spells CASSPSPDQPQHF. In DNA form, the CDR3 reads TGTGCCAGCAGCCCCAGTCCCGATCAGCCCCAGCATTTT. Full variable domain (outside the CDR3, taken from reference TRBV7-2 and TRBJ1-5): GAGVSQSPSNKVTEKGKDVELRCDPISGHTALYWYRQSLGQGLEFLIYFQGNSAPDKSGLPSDRFSAERTGGSVSTLTIQRTQQEDSAVYLCASSPSPDQPQHFGDGTRLSIL.

This clonotype was detected a few times. J is TRBJ2-3 and V is TRBV5-4; D uncertain. The V and J ends lost 4 bases and 0 bases respectively, with 6 bases between them. Germline CDR1 is SGHNT and CDR2 is YYREEE (reference sequence). This CDR3 is 13 amino acids long. The CDR3 is CASSIDSTDTQYF. CDR3 DNA sequence: TGTGCCAGCAGCATTGACAGCACAGATACGCAGTATTTT.

This clonotype has at least ten counts. The V and J genes are TRBV28 and TRBJ2-5, with a possible D match to TRBD2 (5 bases). The germline V gene encodes CDR1 MDHEN and CDR2 SYDVKM. Trimming shortened V by 7 bases and J by 1 base, and 10 bases separated the two germline ends. The CDR3 covers 13 residues. CDR3: CASMERSQETQYF. The CDR3 DNA sequence: TGTGCCAGCATGGAGCGGAGCCAAGAGACCCAGTACTTC.

Many counts were recorded for this clonotype. This CDR3 is CASSPLRQGIGGGYTF. For the CDR3, the DNA is TGTGCCAGCAGCCCGCTAAGACAGGGAATTGGTGGTGGCTACACCTTC. The chain joins TRBV5-6 to TRBJ1-2, with 7 bases identical to TRBD1. Trimming cost V 4 bases and J 7 bases; bases outside gene matches: 16. Germline CDR1 and CDR2: SGHDT and YYEEEE. The CDR3 runs to 16 residues.

This clonotype was detected many times. The chain uses TRBV25-1 and TRBJ2-7, with 10 bases that match TRBD1. CDR1 MGHDK and CDR2 SYGVNS come from the germline V gene. This CDR3 is 16 amino acids long. V lost 7 bases to trimming and J lost 2 bases; unmatched junction nucleotides: 11. The CDR3 reads CASTSVGGTGAYEQYF. In nucleotides, the CDR3 is TGTGCCAGCACTTCCGTAGGAGGGACAGGGGCCTACGAGCAGTACTTC.

The rearrangement uses TRBV6-2 or TRBV6-3 and TRBJ2-1; D may be TRBD2 (5 bases). The CDR3 is made up of 15 amino acids. Trimming took 2 bases from V and 8 from J, leaving 16 bases between them. Looked up from germline, CDR1 is MNHEY and CDR2 is SVGEGT. In nucleotides, the CDR3 is TGTGCCAGCAGTTACCCACTAGACCTACATGATGAGCAGTTCTTC. Amino acids: CASSYPLDLHDEQFF.

The rearrangement joins TRBV7-9 to TRBJ2-7; a weak D match, TRBD1 (6 bases). Germline CDR1 SEHNR, CDR2 FQNEAQ (reference sequence). The CDR3 loop spans 14 amino acids. Trimming removed 4 bases from V and 5 bases from J, with 15 bases in between. The CDR3 coding sequence is TGTGCCAGCAGCTCCCCTGAAACAGGGAACGAGCAGTACTTC. Translated: CASSSPETGNEQYF.

The sample holds many counts of this clonotype. The rearrangement uses TRBV5-1 and TRBJ2-1; D not certain. Germline CDR1 reads SGHRS; CDR2 reads YFSETQ. V was shortened by 4 bases and J by 0 bases, with 14 bases between the two germline ends. This CDR3 has 16 amino acids. CDR3 in amino acids: CASSGIAKTSYNEQFF. The CDR3 nucleotides are TGCGCCAGCAGCGGAATAGCCAAAACCTCCTACAATGAGCAGTTCTTC.

This clonotype appeared a few times. The V gene is TRBV7-9, the J gene TRBJ2-2; no firm D call. Germline assignment: CDR1 SEHNR and CDR2 FQNEAQ (reference sequence). The CDR3 loop spans 16 amino acids. The V and J ends lost 5 bases and 2 bases respectively, with 15 bases between them. The CDR3 spells CASSPGVGINTGELFF. The CDR3 coding sequence is TGTGCCAGCAGCCCGGGTGTAGGGATAAACACCGGGGAGCTGTTTTTT.

This clonotype was found many times. V gene TRBV10-2 combines with J gene TRBJ2-7; D unresolved. The length of the CDR3 is 14 residues. Looked up from germline, CDR1 is WSHSY and CDR2 is SAAADI. Trimming pared 7 bases from V and 1 base from J, leaving 14 bases between. DNA of the CDR3: TGCGCCAGCATCCCCGAAACCGATTCCTACGAGCAGTACTTC. Residues: CASIPETDSYEQYF.

This clonotype was seen a handful of times. The chain couples TRBV6-6 to TRBJ2-2; D gene unclear. With 7 bases removed from V and 6 bases from J, the gap between germline ends came to 3 bases. This CDR3 comprises 10 residues. Germline assignment: CDR1 MNHNY and CDR2 SVGAGI (reference sequence). The CDR3 sequence is CASMSGELFF. CDR3 DNA: TGTGCCAGCATGTCCGGGGAGCTGTTTTTT.

The CDR3 region is CASSPGIRPTNEQFF. As DNA, the CDR3 is TGTGCCAGCAGCCCCGGGATCCGGCCCACCAATGAGCAGTTCTTC. This chain uses TRBV14 with TRBJ2-1; tentative D call: TRBD2 (5 bases). CDR1 and CDR2 (germline): SGHDN, FVKESK. There are 15 residues in the CDR3. Trimming pared 4 bases from V and 6 bases from J, leaving 16 bases between.

Only a few counts were recorded for this clonotype. The chain has TRBV7-8 and TRBJ2-1, with D perhaps matching TRBD2 (6 bases). From germline, CDR1 is SGHVS and CDR2 FQNEAQ. The CDR3 loop spans 14 amino acids. Deletions cut 5 bases from V and 6 bases from J, with 14 bases between. The CDR3 sequence: CASSPDWRGNEQFF. CDR3 nucleotide sequence: TGTGCCAGCAGCCCCGACTGGAGGGGCAATGAGCAGTTCTTC.

This clonotype was observed a few times. The chain uses TRBV29-1 and TRBJ2-1; no definite D call. Trimming removed 6 bases from V and 5 bases from J, with 8 bases in between. CDR1 SQVTM and CDR2 ANQGSEA come from the germline V gene. This CDR3 is 11 amino acids long. The CDR3 sequence is CSVFKNNEQFF. The CDR3 bases are TGCAGCGTCTTCAAAAACAATGAGCAGTTCTTC.

The chain joins TRBV5-1 to TRBJ2-5, with D possibly TRBD2 on 6 matching bases. The CDR3 extends over 12 amino acids. CDR1 SGHRS and CDR2 YFSETQ come from the germline V gene. Trimming took 7 bases from V and 5 from J, leaving 12 bases between them. The chain's CDR3 is CASHGSLETQYF. The DNA of the CDR3 is TGCGCCAGCCACGGGAGTTTGGAGACCCAGTACTTC. Using reference TRBV5-1 and TRBJ2-5 for the parts outside the CDR3, the full variable domain is KAGVTQTPRYLIKTRGQQVTLSCSPISGHRSVSWYQQTPGQGLQFLFEYFSETQRNKGNFPGRFSGRQFSNSRSEMNVSTLELGDSALYLCASHGSLETQYFGPGTRLLVL.

V usage is TRBV5-1 and J usage is TRBJ2-3; D may be TRBD1 or TRBD2 (5 bases each). This CDR3 has 15 residues. The germline V and J ends were trimmed by 4 bases and 0 bases, with 12 bases remaining between them. Per the germline V gene, CDR1 is SGHRS and CDR2 is YFSETQ. The CDR3 bases are TGCGCCAGCAGCATAGGGGACCTAAGCACAGATACGCAGTATTTT. This translates into CASSIGDLSTDTQYF.